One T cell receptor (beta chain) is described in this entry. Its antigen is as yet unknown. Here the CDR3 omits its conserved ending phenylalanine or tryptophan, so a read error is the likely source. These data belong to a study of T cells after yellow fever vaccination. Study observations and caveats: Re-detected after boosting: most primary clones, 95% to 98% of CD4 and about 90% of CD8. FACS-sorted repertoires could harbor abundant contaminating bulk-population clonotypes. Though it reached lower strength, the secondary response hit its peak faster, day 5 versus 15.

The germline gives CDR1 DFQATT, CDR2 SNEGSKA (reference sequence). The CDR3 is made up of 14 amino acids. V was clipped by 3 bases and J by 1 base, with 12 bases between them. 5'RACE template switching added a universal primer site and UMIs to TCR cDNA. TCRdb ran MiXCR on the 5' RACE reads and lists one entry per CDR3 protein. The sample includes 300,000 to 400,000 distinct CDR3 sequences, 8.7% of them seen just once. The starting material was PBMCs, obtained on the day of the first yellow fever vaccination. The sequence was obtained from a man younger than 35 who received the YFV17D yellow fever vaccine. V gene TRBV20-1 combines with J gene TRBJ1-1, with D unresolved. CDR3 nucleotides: TGCAGTGCTAGTAATTTTCCGAGGAACACTGAAGCTTTCTTA. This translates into CSASNFPRNTEAFL.